The following is a TCR beta chain sequence with its context. Its antigen remains unidentified. The data were taken from a study of cytomegalovirus exposure and HLA in healthy donors. The overall study: Previous work identified roughly 110 million unique TCR beta sequences from about 179 million T cells.

Healthy donors of bone marrow made up the group. Findings and caveats of the study: TCR beta chain V- and J-gene trimming was linked, in a later analysis, to a missense variant in DCLRE1C.

PCR was performed using 60 Vbeta and 13 Jbeta primers. Authors' analysis steps: It was a later analysis that counted tens of millions of unique TCR beta chains, of which some 9.9 million were shared. Repertoires were generated with immunoSEQ multiplex PCR, while TCRdb's copy carries only in-frame clones and drops some. V and J calls plus clone size are reproduced from that table; the DNA served to infer D and trimming. The table records about 130,000 clones, about 82% of them present only once. The origin of this receptor is a boy aged 5-17 years in good health and CMV-seronegative. Sequences were obtained from PBMCs.

CDR3 nucleotide sequence: TGTGCCAGCAGGGGAGGACCGAATCAGCCCCAGCATTTT. Its translation is CASRGGPNQPQHF. This sequence joins TRBV2 and TRBJ1-5; D gene ambiguous. CDR3 length: 13 residues. V lost 6 bases to trimming and J lost 4 bases, with 10 bases between them. From germline, CDR1 is SNHLY and CDR2 FYNNEI.